This record covers a single T cell receptor beta chain. Its matching antigen is unknown. The source of the sample is a study of T cell responses to AZD1222 COVID-19 vaccine. Study context: Researchers grouped second doses given at about 4 or about 12 weeks into one pool. Study-wide results and limits: Repertoires in all cases were sampled only once the peak T cell response had passed. The number of AZD1222 recipients seropositive at baseline was only 6 or 7. Donors were mostly white British, more females; clonal diversity possibly underestimated.

The germline V gene encodes CDR1 LGHDT and CDR2 YNNKEL (reference sequence). This CDR3 contains 14 residues. The V gene lost 3 bases and the J gene lost 2 bases, with 5 bases spanning the gap. Sequenced by immunoSEQ multiplex PCR; TCRdb stores in-frame clones only, minus some. The repertoire includes about 96,000 clones, 90% of them detected once, and about 26% sits in the top ten. The sequencing here drew on peripheral blood, taken on day 0 of AZD1222 vaccination. The clonotype was recovered from an adult in good health. The V and J genes are TRBV3-1 (or the pseudogene TRBV3-2) and TRBJ2-6, with unresolved D. The CDR3 nucleotides are TGTGCCAGCAGCCAGGGGACTGGGGCCAACGTCCTGACTTTC. Its protein product is CASSQGTGANVLTF.